This TCR beta chain was captured by sequencing in a study of cytomegalovirus exposure and HLA in healthy donors. For this clone: Its matching antigen is unknown.

Those who donated were healthy bone marrow donors. Per germline, CDR1 WSHSY and CDR2 SAAADI. The CDR3 spans 12 residues. Trimming took 8 bases from V and 6 from J; bases not matched to a gene: 4. The PCR contained 60 Vbeta and 13 Jbeta primers. The repertoire was sequenced with immunoSEQ multiplex PCR; TCRdb's copy has only in-frame clones and lacks some. In the table there are 150,000 to 180,000 clones, about 88% of which are singletons. Study-wide results and limits: Available immune exposure information was restricted to CMV serostatus only.

The rearrangement uses TRBV10-2 and TRBJ2-4, with TRBD2 matching 7 bases. The sequence was collected from a woman aged 18-29 years in good health and CMV-seronegative. The material sequenced was PBMCs. The CDR3: CASAASGNIQYF. DNA for the CDR3: TGCGCCAGCGCAGCTAGCGGAAACATTCAGTACTTC.